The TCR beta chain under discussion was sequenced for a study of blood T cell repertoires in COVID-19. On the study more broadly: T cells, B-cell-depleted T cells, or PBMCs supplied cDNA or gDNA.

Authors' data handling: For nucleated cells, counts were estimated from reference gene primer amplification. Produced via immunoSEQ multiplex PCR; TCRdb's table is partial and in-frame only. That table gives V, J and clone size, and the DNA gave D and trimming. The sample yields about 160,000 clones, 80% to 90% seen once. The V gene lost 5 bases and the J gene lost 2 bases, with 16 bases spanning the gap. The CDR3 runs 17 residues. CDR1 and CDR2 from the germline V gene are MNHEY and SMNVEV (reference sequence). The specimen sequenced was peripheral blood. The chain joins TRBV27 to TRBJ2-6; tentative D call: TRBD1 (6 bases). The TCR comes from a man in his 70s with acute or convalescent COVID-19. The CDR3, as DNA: TGTGCCAGCAGTCTGGGGACATATCCTACTGGGGCCAACGTCCTGACTTTC. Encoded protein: CASSLGTYPTGANVLTF.